The rows below give T cell receptor beta chains drawn from one sample of a study of response to subunit inactivated influenza vaccine. Each CDR3 protein is one row after TCRdb ran MiXCR on the RT-PCR reads. Altogether approximately 700,000 distinct CDR3 sequences are present, around 14% being singletons, with the ten largest covering around 6.5%. The material was PBMCs from blood, obtained around two weeks before vaccination. The receptors were sampled from a man aged 45-65 years who received an inactivated influenza vaccine. Each CDR3 is given with its conserved first and last residue.

V,J,CDR3
TRBV5-1,TRBJ2-5,CASTSGTGEETQYF
TRBV27,TRBJ2-7,CASSIGTGGTYEQYF
TRBV6-1,TRBJ2-7,CASSAWGEIYEQYF
TRBV12-3/TRBV12-4,TRBJ2-7,CASRAGGGSTKQYF
TRBV12-3/TRBV12-4,TRBJ2-6,CASSLRRRGLSTGANVLTF
TRBV4-2,TRBJ2-1,CASSQGRLAGVDNEQFF
TRBV11-2,TRBJ2-7,CASSFDGFYEQYF
TRBV29-1,TRBJ2-1,CSVGLGRTYNEQFF
TRBV12-3/TRBV12-4,TRBJ2-3,CASSPKRLAGGTDTQYF
TRBV10-3,TRBJ2-7,CAISPRGYEQYF
TRBV20-1,TRBJ2-7,CSAPGAGTYEQYF
TRBV2,TRBJ2-6,CASSGFRGRTGANVLTF
TRBV18,TRBJ2-1,CASSPQGSYNEQFF
TRBV3-1,TRBJ1-1,CASSLHGAGQIFMMNTEAFF
TRBV3-1,TRBJ1-1,CASSQTKLTGGRTEAFF
TRBV3-1,TRBJ2-2,CASSQLRLARTGELFF
TRBV6-5,TRBJ1-2,CASSYSRDTDYYGYTF
TRBV5-1,TRBJ2-3,CASSLETRRSTDTQYF
TRBV27,TRBJ2-7,CASHSPGQVYEQYF
TRBV18,TRBJ2-3,CASSPPLAGLDTQYF
TRBV29-1,TRBJ2-3,CSVEESTDTQYF
TRBV24-1,TRBJ1-1,CATSGWTDEAFF
TRBV30,TRBJ2-5,CACPGLRSETQYF